A single sample is the source of the 12 T cell receptor beta chains below, sequenced in a study of beta chain features in type 1 diabetes. cDNA synthesis used the whole RNA isolate, giving expressed TCRB sequences. TCRdb keeps only in-frame clones here, not all; method: immunoSEQ multiplex PCR. The repertoire holds about 340,000 clones, roughly a tenth seen once, with 1% in the top ten. Study-level points and caveats: Among patients with Type 1 diabetes, TCRB CDR3s were moderately but significantly shorter in every one of the four CD4+ subsets.

The antigens for these receptors are not known. The sequenced material came from central memory CD4+ T cells from blood. The receptors derive from a man aged 25-45 years with type 1 diabetes.

This clone was detected a few times. This chain connects TRBV18 to TRBJ2-3, with a tentative D call TRBD2 (6 bases). The CDR3 totals 17 residues. Trimming removed 6 bases at V and 1 base at J, with 20 bases between. Germline V lookup: CDR1 KGHSH, CDR2 LQKENI. Here the CDR3 DNA reads TGTGCCAGCTCCCTGAGTGCTCAACTAGCCGGCACAGATACGCAGTATTTT. Amino acid sequence: CASSLSAQLAGTDTQYF. Supplemented by reference TRBV18 and TRBJ2-3, the full variable domain reads NAGVMQNPRHLVRRRGQEARLRCSPMKGHSHVYWYRQLPEEGLKFMVYLQKENIIDESGMPKERFSAEFPKEGPSILRIQQVVRGDSAAYFCASSLSAQLAGTDTQYFGPGTRLTVL.

J is TRBJ1-3 and V is TRBV28; D remains ambiguous. V was shortened by 5 bases and J by 0 bases, with 8 bases between the two germline ends. Germline assignment: CDR1 MDHEN and CDR2 SYDVKM. The CDR3 covers 14 residues. CDR3 DNA sequence: TGTGCCAGCAGTGAGTCAGGCTCTGGAAACACCATATATTTT. Amino acids: CASSESGSGNTIYF.

This rearrangement joins TRBV30 to TRBJ1-1; no firm D call. The V and J ends lost 4 bases and 4 bases respectively, with 13 bases between them. Looked up from germline, CDR1 is GTSNPN and CDR2 is SVGIG (reference sequence). This CDR3 is 13 amino acids long. DNA of the CDR3: TGTGCCTGGAAGTTCGCCACCCCCACTGAAGCTTTCTTT. As protein: CAWKFATPTEAFF.

This clone was observed a few times. The chain carries TRBV27 and TRBJ2-5; TRBD1 might be the D (7 bases). From germline, CDR1 is MNHEY and CDR2 SMNVEV (reference sequence). The CDR3 contains 17 residues. Trimming removed 3 bases at V and 2 bases at J, with 19 bases between. The CDR3 spells CASSFYQTGTLQETQYF. CDR3 DNA: TGTGCCAGCAGTTTTTACCAGACAGGGACTCTACAAGAGACCCAGTACTTC.

The genes are TRBV5-1 and TRBJ2-1; D call uncertain. Looked up from germline, CDR1 is SGHRS and CDR2 is YFSETQ. The CDR3 has 15 residues. V shed 0 bases and J shed 0 bases, with 7 bases lying between them. The CDR3 is CASSLVGNSYNEQFF. CDR3 in DNA: TGCGCCAGCAGCTTGGTTGGCAACTCCTACAATGAGCAGTTCTTC.

The sample holds a few counts of this clone. The chain recombines TRBV4-3 with TRBJ2-2, with 7 bases lining up with TRBD1. CDR1 and CDR2 (germline): LGHNA, YSLEER. CDR3 length: 17 amino acids. Trimming at V came to 3 bases and at J to 4 bases, leaving 11 bases not matched to a gene. This CDR3 is CASSQRSGTDITGELFF. DNA for the CDR3: TGCGCCAGCAGCCAGCGCTCAGGGACAGATATCACCGGGGAGCTGTTTTTT.

This clone turned up a few times. The genes are TRBV7-2 and TRBJ1-1, with TRBD1 as a possible D gene (6 bases). The CDR3 consists of 15 residues. V was clipped by 4 bases and J by 6 bases, with 18 bases between them. The germline V gene has CDR1 SGHTA and CDR2 FQGNSA. CDR3 in amino acids: CASSYSGARGAEAFF. The CDR3 DNA is TGTGCCAGCAGCTATTCCGGAGCCAGGGGTGCTGAAGCTTTCTTT.

The chain has TRBV30 and TRBJ1-6; D perhaps matches TRBD1 (5 bases). This CDR3 spans 13 amino acids. Germline V gene lookup returns CDR1 GTSNPN and CDR2 SVGIG (reference sequence). Trimming cost V 8 bases and J 4 bases, with 12 bases left between them. Here the CDR3 DNA reads TGTGCCAGGACCGGGGGGTATAATTCACCCCTCCACTTT. Its protein product is CARTGGYNSPLHF.

This clone was counted at least ten times. Other DNA variants within this sample encode the same CDR3. The CDR3 loop reads CASSLKETQYF. Written as DNA, the CDR3 is TGTGCCAGCAGTTTAAAGGAGACCCAGTACTTC. This chain uses TRBV28 with TRBJ2-5; D not certain. The CDR3 runs to 11 residues. Looked up from germline, CDR1 is MDHEN and CDR2 is SYDVKM. Trimming removed 2 bases from V and 5 bases from J, with 3 bases in between.

The sample holds a few counts of this clone. This sequence joins TRBV4-3 and TRBJ1-2, with D perhaps matching TRBD1 (5 bases). Germline CDR1 is LGHNA and CDR2 is YSLEER. This CDR3 has 13 residues. Trimming shortened V by 2 bases and J by 4 bases, and 8 bases separated the two germline ends. CDR3 coding DNA: TGCGCCAGCAGCCAAACGCAGGGCTATGGCTACACCTTC. Amino acid sequence: CASSQTQGYGYTF.

This clone was detected a few times. This chain uses TRBV2 with TRBJ1-1; no clear D gene. This CDR3 has 11 amino acids. Germline CDR1 and CDR2: SNHLY and FYNNEI. V dropped 6 bases and J dropped 3 bases, with 5 bases sitting between them. CDR3 protein: CASRPDTEAFF. Here the CDR3 DNA reads TGTGCCAGCAGGCCCGACACTGAAGCTTTCTTT.

This clone has just a few counts. The chain combines TRBV7-2 with TRBJ2-1, with D hard to call. With 3 bases removed from V and 6 bases from J, the gap between germline ends came to 15 bases. Germline CDR1 reads SGHTA; CDR2 reads FQGNSA. This CDR3 has 15 residues. The CDR3 region is CASSFDSSRFNEQFF. The CDR3 bases are TGTGCCAGCAGCTTTGACTCGTCTCGTTTCAATGAGCAGTTCTTC.